A selection of T cell receptor beta chains follows, all from one sample in a study of CD8 T cells in Susac syndrome. TCRdb re-called the immunoSEQ multiplex PCR reads through MiXCR, storing one row per CDR3 protein. Of 250,000 to 300,000 distinct CDR3 sequences listed, roughly 85% are singletons. The specimen was CD8+ T cells from PBMCs. These receptors all come from a human donor with multiple sclerosis. Both conserved end residues are part of each CDR3. D genes are given only for firm matches. Clone size is given for some rows only: seen once, a few or many times, or a class if the clone is expanded.

D,J,length,V,size,DNA,CDR3
.,TRBJ2-7,17,TRBV11-2,few,TGTGCCAGCAGCTTTCCGGGTCAGTGGGATTGGATCTACGAGCAGTACTTC,CASSFPGQWDWIYEQYF
TRBD2,TRBJ2-1,20,TRBV7-2,.,TGTGCCAGCAGCTTAGCCGGAAGGTGGAGCGGGAGGGCCTCCGGTGGTGAGCAGTTCTTC,CASSLAGRWSGRASGGEQFF
TRBD2,TRBJ2-5,15,TRBV4-3,once,TGCGCCAGCAGCCAAGGAGGGAGGGCCGAAGAGACCCAGTACTTC,CASSQGGRAEETQYF
.,TRBJ2-2,15,TRBV15,once,TGTGCCACCAGCAGAGACAGAAGTGTCACCGGGGAGCTGTTTTTT,CATSRDRSVTGELFF
.,TRBJ2-3,16,TRBV12-3/TRBV12-4,.,TGTGCCAGCGGAGGGACCTCTCCTTTAAGCACAGATACGCAGTATTTT,CASGGTSPLSTDTQYF
TRBD2,TRBJ2-3,18,TRBV15,.,TGTGCCACCAGCCCGGCTCTAGCGGGAGGGCCCCTCACAGATACGCAGTATTTT,CATSPALAGGPLTDTQYF
.,TRBJ1-1,13,TRBV19,few,TGTGCCAGTATCGGACCCTTGAACACTGAAGCTTTCTTT,CASIGPLNTEAFF
TRBD1,TRBJ2-5,15,TRBV7-6,.,TGTGCCAGCAGCCTAAGGGACAGATCCCAAGAGACCCAGTACTTC,CASSLRDRSQETQYF
TRBD2,TRBJ2-7,14,TRBV10-1,.,TGCGCCAGCAGCGTCAGCCCCAGGGAGGGCGAGCAGTACTTC,CASSVSPREGEQYF
.,TRBJ2-5,15,TRBV19,.,TGTGCCAGTACCCTCATGGGGCAGGAGGGAGAGACCCAGTACTTC,CASTLMGQEGETQYF
.,TRBJ1-5,12,TRBV2,once,TGTGCCATATCCCGGGTCAATCAGCCCCAGCATTTT,CAISRVNQPQHF
.,TRBJ1-6,15,TRBV28,once,TGTGCCAGCACCCCGGTCCCCTCAGGGAATTCACCCCTCCACTTT,CASTPVPSGNSPLHF
.,TRBJ2-1,18,TRBV6-5,.,TGTGCCAGCAGTTTTTGGTTCGGTGGGGGGCCGTATAGGGATGAGCAGTTCTTC,CASSFWFGGGPYRDEQFF
.,TRBJ2-1,15,TRBV3-1,.,TGTGCCTGCAGCCAAGCCGCGGGACTCTACAATGAGCAGTTCTTC,CACSQAAGLYNEQFF
TRBD2,TRBJ2-3,16,TRBV7-8,.,TGTGCCAGCAATTTACCGGCTAGCGGGAGATTTCGAACGCAGTATTTT,CASNLPASGRFRTQYF
TRBD2,TRBJ2-1,17,TRBV15,.,TGTGCCACCAGCAGTGCGGGAGGACGAACCCCGTCCAATGAGCAGTTCTTC,CATSSAGGRTPSNEQFF
.,TRBJ1-2,15,TRBV19,once,TGTGCCAGTAGTATAGCGCTCCAAACTAACTATGGCTACACCTTC,CASSIALQTNYGYTF
TRBD1,TRBJ2-7,14,TRBV13,few,TGTGCCAGCAGCCTCCGGGACAGCTCCTACGAGCAGTACTTC,CASSLRDSSYEQYF
.,TRBJ2-2,17,TRBV4-1,.,TGCGCCAGCAGCCAAGTTCCGGGACTCCCCCGTGGCGGGGAGCTGTTTTTT,CASSQVPGLPRGGELFF
.,TRBJ2-2,18,TRBV6-1,.,TGTGCCAGCGGGAGGTGGGGCTTGACTCGATCGAACACCGGGGAGCTGTTTTTT,CASGRWGLTRSNTGELFF
TRBD1,TRBJ1-5,14,TRBV15,.,TGTGCCACCAGCAGAGGACAGGGGAATCAGCCCCAGCATTTT,CATSRGQGNQPQHF